A single sample gave rise to the 13 T cell receptor beta chains below, sequenced in a study of CD4 T cells in relation to SARS-CoV-2 and coronaviruses. The unexposed donors gave CD4+ T cells in about 2010-2018, prior to COVID-19. CD4+ T cells were isolated from the cells after about nine days of culture. Repertoires were generated with immunoSEQ multiplex PCR, while TCRdb's copy carries only in-frame clones and drops some. The sample shows about 24,000 clones, more than 60% of them seen only once. Their recognized antigens are unknown. Sequenced: CD4+ T cells from PBMCs, cultured in vitro. The receptors shown here come from a human donor in good health.

V is TRBV5-1 and J is TRBJ2-7, with D perhaps assigned TRBD1 or TRBD2 (6 bases each). The CDR3 contains 16 residues. The V end was cut by 0 bases, the J end by 5 bases, with 18 bases between. Germline CDR1 is SGHRS and CDR2 is YFSETQ. In nucleotides, the CDR3 is TGCGCCAGCAGCTTGGCCGGGAGAACAGGGCTCCACGAGCAGTACTTC. Protein product: CASSLAGRTGLHEQYF.

The CDR3 DNA reads TGTGCCAGCAGTTTAGCCGACCGGGAAAAACTGTTTTTT. Amino acids: CASSLADREKLFF. J is TRBJ1-4 and V is TRBV12-3 or TRBV12-4; D ambiguous. This CDR3 is built from 13 residues. The germline V and J ends were trimmed by 0 bases and 8 bases, with 7 bases remaining between them.

This rearrangement joins TRBV4-2 to TRBJ2-5, with TRBD2 identical over 13 bases. The CDR3 has 15 amino acids. Per the germline V gene, CDR1 is LGHNA and CDR2 is YNFKEQ. J lost 3 bases, V lost 3 bases, and 1 base had no gene match. CDR3 protein: CASSHTSGREETQYF. The CDR3 DNA reads as TGTGCCAGCAGCCATACTAGCGGGAGGGAAGAGACCCAGTACTTC.

The chain joins TRBV29-1 to TRBJ2-7, with 11 bases matching TRBD1. The CDR3 spans 13 residues. Germline CDR1 is SQVTM and CDR2 is ANQGSEA. V trimming: 7 bases; J trimming: 2 bases; junction bases outside the gene matches: 4. The CDR3, as DNA: TGCAGCGCGTCGGGACAGGGGGCCTACGAGCAGTACTTC. Protein product: CSASGQGAYEQYF.

The J gene is TRBJ1-1, the V gene TRBV5-1; 9 nucleotides line up with TRBD1. Germline lookup yields CDR1 SGHRS and CDR2 YFSETQ. This CDR3 has 14 amino acids. Germline trimming cut 4 bases from V and 7 bases from J; bases unmatched to any gene: 8. The CDR3 DNA reads TGCGCCAGCAGCACGCCGGGACAGGGATTTGAAGCTTTCTTT. Translated, it gives CASSTPGQGFEAFF.

The chain carries TRBV10-3 and TRBJ2-7; 8 nucleotides line up with TRBD2. Germline CDR1 and CDR2: ENHRY and SYGVKD. V lost 5 bases to trimming and J lost 2 bases; unmatched junction nucleotides: 8. This CDR3 region has 15 residues. CDR3 sequence: CAISQIIAGPYEQYF. The CDR3 nucleotides read TGTGCCATCAGTCAAATAATAGCGGGACCCTACGAGCAGTACTTC.

This clone was detected a few times. V and J are TRBV5-3 and TRBJ2-7, with TRBD2 matching over 7 bases. TRBV5-3 counts as an open reading frame of uncertain function. With 5 bases clipped from V and 3 bases from J, the junction kept 8 bases outside the gene matches. The CDR3 length is 14 residues. The CDR3 sequence: CARRDTRTSYEQYF. The CDR3 bases are TGTGCCAGAAGAGACACCAGGACTAGCTACGAGCAGTACTTC.

In this sample, this clone turned up a few times. The J gene is TRBJ2-2, the V gene TRBV4-3; maybe TRBD2 (6 bases). The germline V gene encodes CDR1 LGHNA and CDR2 YSLEER. V gave up 4 bases and J gave up 4 bases, with 19 bases separating them. The CDR3 is 17 residues long. Here the CDR3 DNA reads TGCGCCAGCAGCCGAAGGGACTTTCTCAACACCACCGGGGAGCTGTTTTTT. Amino acids: CASSRRDFLNTTGELFF.

A few counts support this clone. CDR3 sequence: CASSLTGVYYGYTF. The CDR3 region has the DNA TGTGCCAGCAGCTTGACAGGGGTGTACTATGGCTACACCTTC. This chain connects TRBV7-9 to TRBJ1-2; 8 nucleotides agree with TRBD1. CDR1 SEHNR and CDR2 FQNEAQ come from the germline V gene (reference sequence). There are 14 residues in the CDR3. Unmatched junction bases numbered 3, after V lost 3 bases and J lost 3 bases.

The rearrangement uses TRBV7-2 and TRBJ1-1; 7 nucleotides align to TRBD1. Trimming removed 5 bases from V and 4 bases from J; junction bases left unmatched: 4. Germline CDR1 reads SGHTA; CDR2 reads FQGNSA. This CDR3 has 13 amino acids. The CDR3 nucleotides read TGTGCCAGCAGCATCAACAGGGGCACTGAAGCTTTCTTT. This gives the protein CASSINRGTEAFF.

The gene calls are TRBV5-4 and TRBJ2-3; TRBD2 is a possible D gene (6 bases). The germline V and J ends were trimmed by 0 bases and 4 bases, with 12 bases remaining between them. The CDR3 totals 15 residues. In germline, CDR1 is SGHNT, CDR2 YYREEE (reference sequence). This chain's CDR3 is CASSLGLGGADTQYF. CDR3 sequence (DNA): TGTGCCAGCAGCTTGGGTCTGGGGGGAGCAGATACGCAGTATTTT.

The chain carries TRBV18 and TRBJ2-3, with a possible D match to TRBD1 (6 bases). Germline V gene data show CDR1 as KGHSH and CDR2 as LQKENI. The CDR3 runs to 16 residues. Trimming took off 6 bases at V and 1 base at J, with 17 bases between the two ends. Here the CDR3 reads CASSRYDSGGTDTQYF. For the CDR3, the DNA is TGTGCCAGCTCTCGTTATGACTCAGGGGGCACAGATACGCAGTATTTT.

This chain connects TRBV6-5 to TRBJ2-7; a possible D gene is TRBD2 (7 bases). With 7 bases removed from V and 6 bases from J, the gap between germline ends came to 22 bases. In germline, CDR1 is MNHEY, CDR2 SVGAGI. The CDR3 is 15 residues long. The CDR3 region has the DNA TGTGCCAGCAATCTCATGAGGGGGGGCTTCGGCGAGCAGTACTTC. Protein: CASNLMRGGFGEQYF.